This T cell receptor beta chain was sequenced in a study of blood T cell repertoires in COVID-19. In the study overall: Collection of acute and convalescent COVID-19 samples took place in the United States, Italy and Spain. PBMCs, B-cell-depleted T cells, or T cells provided the cDNA or gDNA that made up the material.

Germline V lookup: CDR1 MGHRA, CDR2 YSYEKL. The CDR3 is made up of 15 amino acids. V gave up 0 bases and J gave up 1 base, with 10 bases separating them. Recruits, aged roughly 18 to 89 years, lived in 24 US areas. Membership in each cohort depended on participant-reported clinical history. Repertoires were generated with immunoSEQ multiplex PCR, while TCRdb's copy carries only in-frame clones and drops some. Among approximately 200,000 clones listed, around nine tenths were seen once. This clonotype was obtained from a man younger than 45 who had recovered from COVID-19. Sequenced material: PBMCs or T cells enriched from blood (not recorded which). V and J are TRBV4-1 and TRBJ2-7; D is possibly TRBD2 (5 bases). In DNA form, the CDR3 reads TGCGCCAGCAGCCAAGATTTGGACTTATCCTACGAGCAGTACTTC. Protein product: CASSQDLDLSYEQYF.